The 10 T cell receptor beta chains presented below share a single source sample, sequenced in a study of shared clonotypes between healthy human individuals. The table came from immunoSEQ multiplex PCR; TCRdb's copy has only in-frame clones and leaves some out. Among 1.4 million or so clones listed, 97% to 99% were seen once. The sequenced sample was naive CD4+ T cells sorted from blood. Subset meaning: CD45RA+ positively selected. The origin of the receptors is a man aged 25 to 40 in good health.

The rearrangement joins TRBV27 to TRBJ1-4; D might be TRBD1 (5 bases). The V gene's germline CDR1 is MNHEY and CDR2 SMNVEV (reference sequence). The CDR3 loop spans 11 amino acids. The V gene lost 10 bases and the J gene lost 8 bases, with 11 bases spanning the gap. CDR3 coding DNA: TGTGCCACTGGGTGGGGCGAAAAACTGTTTTTT. Translation: CATGWGEKLFF.

This chain joins TRBV10-1 and TRBJ2-2; 9 bases are a match to TRBD2. Germline CDR1 WNHNN, CDR2 SYGVQD (reference sequence). Losses at the gene ends were 3 bases for V and 5 bases for J; bases not matched to a gene: 4. The CDR3 extends over 15 amino acids. CDR3 amino acids: CASSDRGLATGELFF. DNA for the CDR3: TGCGCCAGCAGTGATAGGGGACTAGCTACCGGGGAGCTGTTTTTT.

DNA for the CDR3: TGTGCCAGCAGTGAACAACGTAGCGGGACCATGCCTTGGGAGCAGTACTTC. This sequence encodes CASSEQRSGTMPWEQYF. The chain combines TRBV25-1 with TRBJ2-7, with 8 nucleotides matching TRBD2. Germline CDR1 MGHDK, CDR2 SYGVNS. Trimming cost V 2 bases and J 7 bases; bases outside gene matches: 16. This CDR3 region has 17 residues.

The rearrangement joins TRBV7-9 to TRBJ1-5; D is unclear. Germline values: CDR1 SEHNR, CDR2 FQNEAQ (reference sequence). This CDR3 region has 15 residues. V lost 3 bases and J lost 0, with 9 bases in between. The CDR3 DNA follows: TGTGCCAGCAGCTTGGTACGGGGTAGCAATCAGCCCCAGCATTTT. Encoded protein: CASSLVRGSNQPQHF.

This rearrangement joins TRBV6-8 to TRBJ1-4; D possibly corresponds to TRBD1 (6 bases). V dropped 9 bases and J dropped 5 bases, with 28 bases sitting between them. The germline gives CDR1 MNHGY, CDR2 SAAAGT. This CDR3 has 18 residues. The CDR3 sequence: CARSRGAYSGGSNEKLFF. CDR3 DNA: TGTGCCAGGAGCAGGGGCGCGTACAGCGGCGGGTCAAATGAAAAACTGTTTTTT.

Comments on this clone: This sample also contains other DNA sequences that code for the same CDR3. V gene TRBV18 combines with J gene TRBJ1-4; tentative D call: TRBD1 (6 bases). The V end lost 3 bases, the J end lost 4 bases, and 9 bases lay between the germline ends. Germline V gene data show CDR1 as KGHSH and CDR2 as LQKENI. The CDR3 is 14 residues long. The CDR3 region has the DNA TGTGCCAGCTCACCTGGGGGGCTTAATGAAAAACTGTTTTTT. Encoded protein: CASSPGGLNEKLFF.

The chain uses TRBV30 and TRBJ2-6; maybe TRBD2 (6 bases). In germline, CDR1 is GTSNPN, CDR2 SVGIG (reference sequence). CDR3 length: 20 residues. V gave up 0 bases and J gave up 0 bases, with 21 bases separating them. This chain's CDR3 is CAWSVRRRMGRDSGANVLTF. In nucleotides, the CDR3 is TGTGCCTGGAGTGTAAGGCGTCGCATGGGGCGGGACTCTGGGGCCAACGTCCTGACTTTC.

V and J are TRBV7-6 and TRBJ2-5; 11 nucleotides align to TRBD2. The CDR3 spans 16 residues. V gave up 2 bases and J gave up 2 bases; unmatched junction bases: 4. Germline values: CDR1 SGHVS, CDR2 FNYEAQ. DNA for the CDR3: TGTGCCAGCAGCTTATTGCTAGCGGGAGGACAAGAGACCCAGTACTTC. Amino acids: CASSLLLAGGQETQYF.

This clone was recorded once. This rearrangement joins TRBV6-5 to TRBJ2-5; either TRBD1 or TRBD2 may fit D (6 bases each). The germline V and J ends were trimmed by 2 bases and 3 bases, with 16 bases remaining between them. This CDR3 has 16 amino acids. Germline CDR1 is MNHEY and CDR2 is SVGAGI. CDR3 sequence (DNA): TGTGCCAGCAGTTACCTACTCGGGGGCGACAAAGAGACCCAGTACTTC. Translated, it gives CASSYLLGGDKETQYF.

This clone was counted a single time. The chain recombines TRBV28 with TRBJ1-5; TRBD1 matches 7 bases. Germline V gene sequence: CDR1 MDHEN, CDR2 SYDVKM. This CDR3 contains 14 residues. V lost 8 bases, J lost 6 bases, and 10 bases stayed unmatched. The CDR3 DNA reads TGTGCCAGCTACCACCGACAGGGCGGTCAGCCCCAGCATTTT. Its protein product is CASYHRQGGQPQHF. Full variable domain (outside the CDR3, taken from reference TRBV28 and TRBJ1-5): DVKVTQSSRYLVKRTGEKVFLECVQDMDHENMFWYRQDPGLGLRLIYFSYDVKMKEKGDIPEGYSVSREKKERFSLILESASTNQTSMYLCASYHRQGGQPQHFGDGTRLSIL.